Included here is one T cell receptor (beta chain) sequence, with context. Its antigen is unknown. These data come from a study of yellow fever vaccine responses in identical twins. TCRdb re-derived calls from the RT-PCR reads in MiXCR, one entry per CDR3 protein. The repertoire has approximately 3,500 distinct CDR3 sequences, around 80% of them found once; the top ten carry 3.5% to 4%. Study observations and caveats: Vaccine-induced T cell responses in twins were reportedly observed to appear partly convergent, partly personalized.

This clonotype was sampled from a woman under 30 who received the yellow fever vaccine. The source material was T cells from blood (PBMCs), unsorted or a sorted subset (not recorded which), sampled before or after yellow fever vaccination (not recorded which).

CDR3 sequence (DNA): TGTGCCACCAGCAGAGGGGATTCACCCCTCCACTTT. It codes for CATSRGDSPLHF. The rearrangement uses TRBV15 and TRBJ1-6; D not certain. Trimming took off 1 base at V and 8 bases at J, with 3 bases between the two ends. CDR3 length equals 12 residues. Germline lookup yields CDR1 LNHNV and CDR2 YYDKDF (reference sequence).